The T cell receptor (beta chain) described here comes from a study of neurological immune-mediated disorders. With 10-nucleotide random UMIs included, cDNA was synthesized by 5'RACE. MiXCR, run by TCRdb on the 5' RACE reads, gives a single entry per CDR3 protein. Of 110,000 or so distinct CDR3 sequences in the sample, about 3.4% were seen once. Broader study findings: Multiple sclerosis was found to have the least TCR clonal expansion, below healthy controls, and HTLV-1-associated myelopathy the most.

This clonotype was seen a handful of times. What it binds is not known. Trimming took 3 bases from V and 1 from J, leaving 11 bases between them. Germline loops: CDR1 SGHKS, CDR2 YYEKEE (reference sequence). The length of the CDR3 is 15 residues. This sequence originates from a woman in her twenties or thirties with multiple sclerosis. The sample consisted of PBMCs. The rearrangement joins TRBV5-5 to TRBJ2-1, with D possibly matching TRBD1 (5 bases). CDR3 sequence reads: CASSSRERSYNEQFF. The DNA for the CDR3 is TGTGCCAGCAGCTCCAGGGAAAGGTCCTACAATGAGCAGTTCTTC.